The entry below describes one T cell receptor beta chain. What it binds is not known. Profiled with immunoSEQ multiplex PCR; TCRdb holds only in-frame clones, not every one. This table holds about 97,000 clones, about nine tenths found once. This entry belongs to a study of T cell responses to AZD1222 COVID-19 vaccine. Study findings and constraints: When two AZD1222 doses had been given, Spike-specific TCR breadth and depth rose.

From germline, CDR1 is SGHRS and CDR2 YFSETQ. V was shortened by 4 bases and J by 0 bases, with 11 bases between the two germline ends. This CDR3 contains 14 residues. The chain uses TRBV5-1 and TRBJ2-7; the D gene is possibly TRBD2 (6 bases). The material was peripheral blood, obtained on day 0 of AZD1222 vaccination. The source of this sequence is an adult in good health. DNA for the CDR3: TGCGCCAGCAGCGGGACGGGACTCTCCTACGAGCAGTACTTC. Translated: CASSGTGLSYEQYF.